Shown below are 12 T cell receptor beta chains from a single sample sequenced in a study of STAT5B mutations in CD4+ large granular lymphocyte leukemia. TCRdb's copy holds only in-frame clones and misses some; the assay was immunoSEQ multiplex PCR. In the table there are approximately 41,000 clones, 75% to 85% of which are singletons. The sequenced sample consisted of CD4+ T cells from blood buffy coats. These receptor sequences come from a human donor in good health.

V and J are TRBV7-2 and TRBJ2-1, with 8 bases that match TRBD1. Unmatched junction bases numbered 9, after V lost 4 bases and J lost 7 bases. Germline V gene data show CDR1 as SGHTA and CDR2 as FQGNSA. The CDR3 loop spans 15 amino acids. CDR3 sequence: CASSSDREKPNEQFF. As DNA, the CDR3 is TGTGCCAGCAGCTCGGACAGGGAGAAGCCGAATGAGCAGTTCTTC.

The count of this clone is one. The rearrangement joins TRBV6-6 to TRBJ1-2; 7 nucleotides agree with TRBD1. V lost 0 bases and J lost 6; bases outside the gene matches: 4. Germline lookup yields CDR1 MNHNY and CDR2 SVGAGI (reference sequence). There are 14 residues in the CDR3. Here the CDR3 reads CASSYSSGTDGYTF. The CDR3 bases are TGTGCCAGCAGTTACTCCTCAGGGACAGATGGCTACACCTTC.

The chain carries TRBV7-3 and TRBJ2-2; D is perhaps TRBD1 or TRBD2 (5 bases each). This CDR3 spans 15 amino acids. The V and J ends lost 2 bases and 4 bases respectively, with 11 bases between them. Germline CDR1 is SGHTA and CDR2 is FQGTGA. The DNA for the CDR3 is TGTGCCAGCAGCTTAGGGAGCAGGGCCACCGGGGAGCTGTTTTTT. Translated, it gives CASSLGSRATGELFF.

CDR3 DNA: TGTGCCAGCAGTAGGCAGGGTAGCACAGATACGCAGTATTTT. Protein sequence: CASSRQGSTDTQYF. This chain joins TRBV6-5 and TRBJ2-3; D may be TRBD1 (5 bases). The CDR3 spans 14 residues. Trimming cost V 5 bases and J 0 bases, with 9 bases left between them. Germline V gene sequence: CDR1 MNHEY, CDR2 SVGAGI.

The chain joins TRBV7-3 to TRBJ2-7, with 10 nucleotides matching TRBD2. Germline V gives CDR1 SGHTA, CDR2 FQGTGA. The CDR3 has 17 residues. Germline trimming cut 1 base from V and 7 bases from J; bases unmatched to any gene: 13. The CDR3 region is CASSLMVRLAGAQEQYF. For the CDR3, the DNA is TGTGCCAGCAGCTTAATGGTCCGGCTAGCGGGAGCTCAGGAGCAGTACTTC.

The chain recombines TRBV11-2 with TRBJ2-3; a possible D gene is TRBD2 (5 bases). The V end was cut by 7 bases, the J end by 8 bases, with 16 bases between. Germline loops: CDR1 SGHAT, CDR2 FQNNGV. The CDR3 spans 13 residues. Here the CDR3 DNA reads TGTGCCAGCACCCCGGCCCGGGGTGGTACGCAGTATTTT. As protein: CASTPARGGTQYF. Supplemented by reference TRBV11-2 and TRBJ2-3, the full variable domain reads EAGVAQSPRYKIIEKRQSVAFWCNPISGHATLYWYQQILGQGPKLLIQFQNNGVVDDSQLPKDRFSAERLKGVDSTLKIQPAKLEDSAVYLCASTPARGGTQYFGPGTRLTVL.

J is TRBJ2-5 and V is TRBV6-5; 8 nucleotides agree with TRBD1. V was pared by 1 base and J by 1 base, with 2 bases of the junction left unmatched. CDR3 size: 15 residues. Germline V gene lookup returns CDR1 MNHEY and CDR2 SVGAGI. The DNA for the CDR3 is TGTGCCAGCAGTTACTTCGGACAGGGCCAAGAGACCCAGTACTTC. This sequence encodes CASSYFGQGQETQYF.

Notes on this clone: At one end, the junction sequence differs from germline, possibly due to a read error. This chain uses TRBV19 with TRBJ2-7; possibly TRBD2 for D (6 bases). The CDR3 contains 15 residues. CDR1 and CDR2 from the germline V gene are LNHDA and SQIVND (reference sequence). CDR3 bases: TGTGCCAGTAGTATAGCCCAAACTAGCTCCCACGAGCAGTACTTC. Encoded protein: CASSIAQTSSHEQYF.

The chain joins TRBV6-5 to TRBJ2-3, with D unclear. Trimming cost V 7 bases and J 2 bases, with 10 bases left between them. CDR1 is MNHEY and CDR2 is SVGAGI in the germline V gene. There are 13 residues in the CDR3. CDR3: CASTGQFTDTQYF. In DNA, the CDR3 is TGTGCCAGCACCGGCCAATTCACAGATACGCAGTATTTT.

The chain recombines TRBV27 with TRBJ1-4; 7 positions match TRBD1. This CDR3 is built from 15 residues. CDR1 and CDR2 (germline): MNHEY, SMNVEV (reference sequence). The junction had 9 bases not matched to a gene; V was cut back by 6 bases and J by 5 bases. For the CDR3, the DNA is TGTGCCAGCAGGCTACTAGGGGGCACAAATGAAAAACTGTTTTTT. It codes for CASRLLGGTNEKLFF. The full variable domain, rest sourced from reference TRBV27 and TRBJ1-4, is EAQVTQNPRYLITVTGKKLTVTCSQNMNHEYMSWYRQDPGLGLRQIYYSMNVEVTDKGDVPEGYKVSRKEKRNFPLILESPSPNQTSLYFCASRLLGGTNEKLFFGSGTQLSVL.

This chain connects TRBV6-6 to TRBJ2-5; perhaps TRBD1 as D (5 bases). The DNA end is a closer match to TRBJ2-7, so the J assignment may be wrong. This CDR3 contains 12 residues. Germline V lookup: CDR1 MNHNY, CDR2 SVGAGI (reference sequence). CDR3 nucleotides: TGTGCCAGCAGACCTCAGGGCTACGAGCAGTACTTC. Translated, it gives CASRPQGYEQYF.

The V call is TRBV19, the J call TRBJ2-2; possibly TRBD2 for D (5 bases). This CDR3 comprises 15 residues. Trimming took 7 bases from V and 4 from J, leaving 16 bases between them. Germline CDR1 LNHDA, CDR2 SQIVND (reference sequence). CDR3 residues: CASTIGGLSTGELFF. The CDR3 region has the DNA TGTGCCAGTACAATCGGCGGGTTGAGCACCGGGGAGCTGTTTTTT.